A selection of T cell receptor beta chains follows, all from one sample in a study of blood T cell repertoires in COVID-19. Profiling relied on immunoSEQ multiplex PCR, and the TCRdb table lists in-frame clones only, not all of them. The sample records approximately 400,000 clones, more than 75% being singletons. The source material was PBMCs or T cells enriched from blood (not recorded which). These receptors all come from a woman aged 18-29 years who had recovered from COVID-19. The CDR3 runs from the conserved cysteine through the conserved F or W. Each record gives: D gene, V gene, J gene, clone size, CDR3 protein, CDR3 DNA. A D gene is named only where the DNA matches it firmly. The listing skips clone size in some rows; elsewhere it reads once, few, many or a size class.

d_gene: NA
v_gene: TRBV10-3
j_gene: TRBJ2-7
abundance: NA
CDR3aa: CATTGLRDEQYF
CDR3nt: TGTGCCACAACAGGCCTCAGGGACGAGCAGTACTTC

d_gene: NA
v_gene: TRBV28
j_gene: TRBJ1-2
abundance: NA
CDR3aa: CASSPGEVGNYGYTF
CDR3nt: TGTGCCAGCAGCCCCGGGGAGGTAGGCAACTATGGCTACACCTTC

d_gene: NA
v_gene: TRBV7-9
j_gene: TRBJ1-6
abundance: NA
CDR3aa: CASSSWTEDNSPLHF
CDR3nt: TGTGCCAGCAGCTCCTGGACAGAGGATAATTCACCCCTCCACTTT

d_gene: NA
v_gene: TRBV19
j_gene: TRBJ1-5
abundance: NA
CDR3aa: CASSLENQPQHF
CDR3nt: TGTGCCAGTAGTTTGGAGAATCAGCCCCAGCATTTT

d_gene: NA
v_gene: TRBV7-9
j_gene: TRBJ2-1
abundance: NA
CDR3aa: CASSPVRRDSYNEQFF
CDR3nt: TGTGCCAGCAGCCCGGTACGCCGGGACTCCTACAATGAGCAGTTCTTC

d_gene: NA
v_gene: TRBV6-5
j_gene: TRBJ1-5
abundance: NA
CDR3aa: CASSRGENQPQHF
CDR3nt: TGTGCCAGCAGCCGCGGGGAGAATCAGCCCCAGCATTTT

d_gene: TRBD1
v_gene: TRBV6-5
j_gene: TRBJ2-2
abundance: NA
CDR3aa: CATRAGTEHTGELFF
CDR3nt: TGTGCCACCAGGGCCGGGACAGAACATACCGGGGAGCTGTTTTTT

d_gene: NA
v_gene: TRBV9
j_gene: TRBJ2-5
abundance: NA
CDR3aa: CASSVAPLLKETQYF
CDR3nt: TGTGCCAGCAGCGTAGCTCCCCTTCTAAAAGAGACCCAGTACTTC

d_gene: TRBD2
v_gene: TRBV6-5
j_gene: TRBJ2-7
abundance: NA
CDR3aa: CASKPPGGGEQYF
CDR3nt: TGTGCCAGTAAACCTCCGGGAGGGGGCGAGCAGTACTTC

d_gene: NA
v_gene: TRBV12-3/TRBV12-4
j_gene: TRBJ1-6
abundance: NA
CDR3aa: CASSLSPAPLHF
CDR3nt: TGTGCCAGCAGTCTATCCCCTGCACCCCTCCACTTT

d_gene: NA
v_gene: TRBV7-8
j_gene: TRBJ2-7
abundance: NA
CDR3aa: CASSGEQVTSYEQYF
CDR3nt: TGTGCCAGCAGCGGAGAGCAGGTTACGTCCTACGAGCAGTACTTC

d_gene: NA
v_gene: TRBV4-1
j_gene: TRBJ2-7
abundance: NA
CDR3aa: CASSQVVEASYEQYF
CDR3nt: TGCGCCAGCAGCCAAGTAGTCGAAGCTTCCTACGAGCAGTACTTC

d_gene: NA
v_gene: TRBV7-2
j_gene: TRBJ1-2
abundance: NA
CDR3aa: CASSPPGSYGYTF
CDR3nt: TGTGCCAGCAGCCCCCCCGGGTCTTATGGCTACACCTTC

d_gene: NA
v_gene: TRBV5-4
j_gene: TRBJ1-3
abundance: NA
CDR3aa: CASRIDGDSGNTIYF
CDR3nt: TGTGCCAGCAGAATTGACGGGGACTCTGGAAACACCATATATTTT

d_gene: NA
v_gene: TRBV5-8
j_gene: TRBJ1-3
abundance: once
CDR3aa: CASSLWGGSSGNTIYF
CDR3nt: TGTGCCAGCAGCTTGTGGGGGGGCAGCTCTGGAAACACCATATATTTT

d_gene: TRBD1
v_gene: TRBV7-2
j_gene: TRBJ1-5
abundance: NA
CDR3aa: CASSYGQGRNQPQHF
CDR3nt: TGTGCCAGCAGCTACGGACAGGGGCGCAATCAGCCCCAGCATTTT

d_gene: NA
v_gene: TRBV30
j_gene: TRBJ1-5
abundance: NA
CDR3aa: CAWSRDPGQPQHF
CDR3nt: TGTGCCTGGAGCCGTGACCCGGGACAGCCCCAGCATTTT

d_gene: NA
v_gene: TRBV28
j_gene: TRBJ2-1
abundance: NA
CDR3aa: CASSYQKDFNEQFF
CDR3nt: TGTGCCAGCAGCTACCAGAAAGACTTCAATGAGCAGTTCTTC

d_gene: TRBD2
v_gene: TRBV7-3
j_gene: TRBJ2-1
abundance: NA
CDR3aa: CASSPGAGSGYNEQFF
CDR3nt: TGTGCCAGCAGCCCTGGGGCTGGTAGCGGGTACAATGAGCAGTTCTTC

d_gene: TRBD1
v_gene: TRBV30
j_gene: TRBJ2-1
abundance: NA
CDR3aa: CALEQGSSYNEQFF
CDR3nt: TGTGCCTTAGAACAGGGGAGCTCCTACAATGAGCAGTTCTTC

d_gene: NA
v_gene: TRBV6-7
j_gene: TRBJ1-2
abundance: once
CDR3aa: CASSLRRTAVNYGYTF
CDR3nt: TGTGCCAGCAGCCTCCGGAGGACAGCTGTTAACTATGGCTACACCTTC

d_gene: NA
v_gene: TRBV7-9
j_gene: TRBJ1-6
abundance: NA
CDR3aa: CASSFWQEEVSPLHF
CDR3nt: TGTGCCAGCAGCTTTTGGCAGGAAGAAGTTTCACCCCTCCACTTT

d_gene: NA
v_gene: TRBV28
j_gene: TRBJ1-5
abundance: NA
CDR3aa: CASSFGGAGQPQHF
CDR3nt: TGTGCCAGCAGTTTCGGGGGGGCTGGACAGCCCCAGCATTTT

d_gene: NA
v_gene: TRBV30
j_gene: TRBJ1-1
abundance: NA
CDR3aa: CAWSEGRGMNTEAFF
CDR3nt: TGTGCCTGGAGTGAGGGCAGGGGCATGAACACTGAAGCTTTCTTT

d_gene: NA
v_gene: TRBV6-5
j_gene: TRBJ2-7
abundance: NA
CDR3aa: CASRPDTFTYEQYF
CDR3nt: TGTGCCAGCAGACCCGACACCTTCACCTACGAGCAGTACTTC

d_gene: NA
v_gene: TRBV14
j_gene: TRBJ2-7
abundance: NA
CDR3aa: CASSQDRPGAQGLYEQYF
CDR3nt: TGTGCCAGCAGCCAAGATCGCCCCGGAGCCCAGGGCCTCTACGAGCAGTACTTC

d_gene: NA
v_gene: TRBV6-1
j_gene: TRBJ1-5
abundance: NA
CDR3aa: CASSEGIFSNQPQHF
CDR3nt: TGTGCCAGCAGTGAGGGCATATTTAGCAATCAGCCCCAGCATTTT

d_gene: NA
v_gene: TRBV12-5
j_gene: TRBJ1-1
abundance: NA
CDR3aa: CASAPGYTEAFF
CDR3nt: TGTGCTAGTGCCCCAGGATACACTGAAGCTTTCTTT